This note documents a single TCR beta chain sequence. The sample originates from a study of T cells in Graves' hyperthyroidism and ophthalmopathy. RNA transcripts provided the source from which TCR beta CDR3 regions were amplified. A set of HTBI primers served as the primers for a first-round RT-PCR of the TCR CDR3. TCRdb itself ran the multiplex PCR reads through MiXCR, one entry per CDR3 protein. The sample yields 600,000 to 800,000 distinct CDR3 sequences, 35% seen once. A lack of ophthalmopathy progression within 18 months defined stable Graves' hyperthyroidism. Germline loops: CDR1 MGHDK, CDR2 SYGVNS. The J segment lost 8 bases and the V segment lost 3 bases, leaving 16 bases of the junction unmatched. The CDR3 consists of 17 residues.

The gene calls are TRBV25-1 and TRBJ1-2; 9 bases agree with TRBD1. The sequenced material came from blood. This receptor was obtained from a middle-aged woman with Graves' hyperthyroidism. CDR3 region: CASSDLGQGMFIAGYTF. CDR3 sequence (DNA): TGTGCCAGCAGTGACCTGGGACAGGGAATGTTTATCGCGGGCTACACCTTC.